This T cell receptor beta chain originates from a study of T cell responses to AZD1222 COVID-19 vaccine. Study as a whole: Both about-4-week and about-12-week second-dose recipients were combined.

The study's findings and limits: The breadth and depth of Spike-specific TCRs increased once two AZD1222 doses had been given.

Some clones are missing from TCRdb's copy, which holds only in-frame ones; the method was immunoSEQ multiplex PCR. The sample holds 90,000 to 150,000 clones, around nine tenths seen once. The CDR3 loop spans 15 amino acids. In germline, CDR1 is KGHSH, CDR2 LQKENI. Trimming left V 2 bases short and J 0 bases short, with 10 bases between. As regards this clone: The antigen is unknown.

The TCR comes from an adult in good health. The material sequenced was peripheral blood, taken on day 0 of AZD1222 vaccination. The chain recombines TRBV18 with TRBJ1-2; D not resolved. The chain's CDR3 is CASSPGKGSNYGYTF. CDR3 coding DNA: TGTGCCAGCTCACCAGGAAAGGGCTCTAACTATGGCTACACCTTC.